A selection of T cell receptor beta chains follows, all from one sample in a study of a mutant IDH1 vaccine in newly diagnosed glioma. Profiling relied on immunoSEQ multiplex PCR, and the TCRdb table lists in-frame clones only, not all of them. The sample carries around 62,000 clones, roughly 90% recorded once. These receptors' targets are unknown. The sequencing used PBMCs, collected from a glioma patient whose treatment included an IDH1 peptide vaccine. The receptors were gathered from a man aged 35 to 55 with glioma. The CDR3 runs from the conserved cysteine through the conserved F or W. A D gene is named only where the DNA matches it firmly. Part of the rows lack a size; the others show once, few, many or a class for expanded clones.

j_gene	abundance	v_gene	d_gene	CDR3nt	CDR3aa
TRBJ2-1	.	TRBV5-4	TRBD2	TGTGCCAGCAGCGTCAATAGCGGGGAGTCCTACAATGAGCAGTTCTTC	CASSVNSGESYNEQFF
TRBJ2-1	.	TRBV4-3	TRBD2	TGCGCCAGCAGCCAAGGCGGCGGGAGGTCCTACAATGAGCAGTTCTTC	CASSQGGGRSYNEQFF
TRBJ2-7	.	TRBV5-6	.	TGTGCCAGCAGCGCTGGTGCTCTTAGGGACGAGCAGTACTTC	CASSAGALRDEQYF
TRBJ1-4	.	TRBV30	TRBD1	TGTGCCTGGAGTTGGACAGGGAGGAGTCGGAGTGAAAAACTGTTTTTT	CAWSWTGRSRSEKLFF
TRBJ1-1	.	TRBV11-2	.	TGTGCCAGCAGCTTAGAGGGCTTGTACACTGAAGCTTTCTTT	CASSLEGLYTEAFF
TRBJ1-4	once	TRBV28	TRBD1	TGTGCCAGCAGTTTACCGACAGGGGGGGCGGAAAAACTGTTTTTT	CASSLPTGGAEKLFF
TRBJ2-1	medium-sized	TRBV6-4	.	TGTGCCAGCAGTGTCAATAGGGAAGGGGTCGATGAGCAGTTCTTC	CASSVNREGVDEQFF
TRBJ1-2	once	TRBV27	.	TGTGCCAGCAGTGACGGGTATGGCTACACCTTC	CASSDGYGYTF
TRBJ1-4	once	TRBV28	.	TGTGCCAGCAGTCACACGGTTACAGGCGATGAAAAACTGTTTTTT	CASSHTVTGDEKLFF
TRBJ1-1	.	TRBV19	.	TGTGCCAGTAGTTACCGGGAGCAGAACACTGAAGCTTTCTTT	CASSYREQNTEAFF
TRBJ2-7	.	TRBV11-2	.	TGTGCCAGCAGCCCCGGTATTGGGGGAATGAACGAGCAGTACTTC	CASSPGIGGMNEQYF
TRBJ2-2	.	TRBV5-5	.	TGTGCCAGCAGCTTGGGGGTGTCGCAGCGAGCGAACACCGGGGAGCTGTTTTTT	CASSLGVSQRANTGELFF
TRBJ1-5	.	TRBV6-1	.	TGTGCCAGCAGTCCGGTTTGGGGGTTGGGCCAGCCCCAGCATTTT	CASSPVWGLGQPQHF
TRBJ2-5	.	TRBV6-1	.	TGTGCCAGCAGTGAAGGCCCGAGGGAGACCCAGTACTTC	CASSEGPRETQYF
TRBJ1-2	.	TRBV2	.	TGTGCCAGCAGTGTCCACGGTCCTGGCTACACCTTC	CASSVHGPGYTF
TRBJ2-2	once	TRBV28	.	TGTGCCAGCAGTTTATTCGGGGTCACCGGGGAGCTGTTTTTT	CASSLFGVTGELFF
TRBJ2-7	.	TRBV7-6	TRBD2	TGTGCCAGCAGCTCATCGCCCGGGACTAGCGGGCCCTACGAGCAGTACTTC	CASSSSPGTSGPYEQYF
TRBJ2-3	once	TRBV2	TRBD2	TGTGCCAGCAGTCCGCGGGGGGGATCAGGGGATACGCAGTATTTT	CASSPRGGSGDTQYF
TRBJ2-1	.	TRBV11-2	.	TGTGCCAGCAGCTTAGGTTATCGCAATGAGCAGTTCTTC	CASSLGYRNEQFF
TRBJ1-1	.	TRBV7-6	.	TGTGCCAGCAGCCGGGGAACTGAAGCTTTCTTT	CASSRGTEAFF
TRBJ1-6	.	TRBV28	.	TGTGCCAGCCGGGCAGATCCCTTCTATAATTCACCCCTCCACTTT	CASRADPFYNSPLHF
TRBJ1-2	once	TRBV14	TRBD1	TGTGCCAGCAGCCAAGACCGACAGGGCATCTATGGCTACACCTTC	CASSQDRQGIYGYTF
TRBJ2-3	.	TRBV2	TRBD2	TGTGCCAGCAGTGAGGAGGCGGGGGGAGGCACGCAGTATTTT	CASSEEAGGGTQYF
TRBJ2-2	.	TRBV7-6	.	TGTGCCAGCAGCTTAGGGGTAGGGACGAACACCGGGGAGCTGTTTTTT	CASSLGVGTNTGELFF
TRBJ1-3	.	TRBV6-5	.	TGTGCCAGCAGTTTTCGCCTGATCTCTGGAAACACCATATATTTT	CASSFRLISGNTIYF
TRBJ1-5	.	TRBV18	.	TGTGCCAGCTCACCCGCGGGGCTTGGTCAGCCCCAGCATTTT	CASSPAGLGQPQHF
TRBJ2-3	once	TRBV18	.	TGTGCCAGCTCACCCGGCGAAGGGCCCTTGTTCTATACGCAGTATTTT	CASSPGEGPLFYTQYF
TRBJ2-5	.	TRBV5-1	.	TGCGCCAGCAGCTTTACGACAGGCGAGCAGACCCAGTACTTC	CASSFTTGEQTQYF
TRBJ2-2	.	TRBV15	.	TGTGCCACCCTCCAGGGTTACACCGGGGAGCTGTTTTTT	CATLQGYTGELFF
TRBJ2-5	.	TRBV6-5	TRBD1	TGTGCCAGCAGTAAACAGGGGGCCCAGTACTTC	CASSKQGAQYF
TRBJ2-2	.	TRBV5-4	.	TGTGCCAGCAGCTTGCCCCCGGGGGACACCGGGGAGCTGTTTTTT	CASSLPPGDTGELFF
TRBJ1-2	.	TRBV2	.	TGTGCCAGCAGCCCGAAATACGACACAGACTATGGCTACACCTTC	CASSPKYDTDYGYTF
TRBJ2-7	.	TRBV7-2	.	TGTGCCAGCAGCTTTAGTACCGTGAGCTCCTACGAGCAGTACTTC	CASSFSTVSSYEQYF
TRBJ2-7	.	TRBV7-3	.	TGTGCCAGCAGCCAATCCGGGACCTACGCCGAGCAGTACTTC	CASSQSGTYAEQYF
TRBJ2-7	.	TRBV27	.	TGTGCCAGCAGTTTGGTCCCCGGGATCCTCTACGAGCAGTACTTC	CASSLVPGILYEQYF
TRBJ2-3	.	TRBV13	.	TGTGCCAGCAGCAAATATTACACAGATACGCAGTATTTT	CASSKYYTDTQYF
TRBJ1-2	few	TRBV30	.	TGTGCCTGGAGTAGTAGGGGTGACTATGGCTACACCTTC	CAWSSRGDYGYTF
TRBJ2-7	.	TRBV18	.	TGTGCCAGCTCACCTGTGCACTCCTACGAGCAGTACTTC	CASSPVHSYEQYF
TRBJ2-3	.	TRBV5-4	.	TGTGCCAGCAGCCCCGGGACACGGGGACCCACAGATACGCAGTATTTT	CASSPGTRGPTDTQYF
TRBJ1-4	.	TRBV2	.	TGTGCCAGCAAAGAGCGCTTTCTTAATGAAAAACTGTTTTTT	CASKERFLNEKLFF
TRBJ2-2	.	TRBV19	TRBD1	TGTGCCAGTAATTCACACAGGGGACCCTGGGGCACCGGGGAGCTGTTTTTT	CASNSHRGPWGTGELFF
TRBJ2-7	.	TRBV27	TRBD2	TGTGCCAGCAGTCTGACTAGCGGGAGGGCCTACGAGCAGTACTTC	CASSLTSGRAYEQYF
TRBJ1-6	.	TRBV11-2	.	TGTGCCAGCAGCCTGGGACGACAGGCGGCGAATTCACCCCTCCACTTT	CASSLGRQAANSPLHF
TRBJ1-1	.	TRBV2	.	TGTGCCAGCGACAAGCCGGGGGACACTGAAACTTTCTTT	CASDKPGDTETFF
TRBJ1-2	.	TRBV9	TRBD1	TGTGCCAGCAGCCCTCGGGCCCCGGGACAGGCGATGTATGGCTACACCTTC	CASSPRAPGQAMYGYTF
TRBJ1-2	.	TRBV4-3	.	TGCGCCAGCAGCCAAGATTATCCAGGGTCTCTAGGCTACACCTTC	CASSQDYPGSLGYTF
TRBJ1-1	.	TRBV5-4	.	TGTGCCAGCACTAGGGGGTCCGGAGGGACTGAAGCTTTCTTT	CASTRGSGGTEAFF
TRBJ1-5	.	TRBV2	.	TGTGCCAGCAGTCCCCTTTTGGCCAATCAGCCCCAGCATTTT	CASSPLLANQPQHF
TRBJ1-5	.	TRBV6-1	TRBD1	TGTGCCAGCAGCACGACAGGGAATCAGCCCCAGCATTTT	CASSTTGNQPQHF
TRBJ1-3	.	TRBV5-6	.	TGTGCCAGCAGCTTGAGGACAGTCTCTGGAAACACCATATATTTT	CASSLRTVSGNTIYF
TRBJ1-1	.	TRBV11-3	.	TGTGCCAGCAGCGCAGGAGGCATGAACACTGAAGCTTTCTTT	CASSAGGMNTEAFF